The 23 T cell receptor beta chains listed next were all sequenced from one sample in a study of technical replicates of blood from a handful of donors. Produced via immunoSEQ multiplex PCR; TCRdb's table is partial and in-frame only. Altogether about 80,000 clones are present, about 91% being singletons, with the ten largest covering approximately 0.41%. Material for sequencing was T cells isolated from PBMCs. Source of these receptors: a human donor in good health.

J is TRBJ2-7 and V is TRBV27; possibly TRBD1 for D (5 bases). Per the germline V gene, CDR1 is MNHEY and CDR2 is SMNVEV (reference sequence). This CDR3 comprises 16 residues. The germline V and J ends were trimmed by 5 bases and 1 base, with 18 bases remaining between them. CDR3 nucleotide sequence: TGTGCCAGCAGTCCGTCTTGGACACTGAAGTCCTACGAGCAGTACTTC. Translating it yields CASSPSWTLKSYEQYF.

The chain links TRBV5-8 to TRBJ2-1; unclear D gene. Looked up from germline, CDR1 is SGHTS and CDR2 is YDEGEE. With 3 bases removed from V and 8 bases from J, the gap between germline ends came to 15 bases. CDR3 size: 14 residues. The CDR3 nucleotides read TGTGCCAGCAGCTCCCGCCTAGGTTTCGATGAGCAGTTCTTC. Translating gives CASSSRLGFDEQFF.

The chain joins TRBV27 to TRBJ1-2; TRBD1 agrees at 7 bases. V lost 5 bases and J lost 3; bases outside the gene matches: 6. Germline CDR1 and CDR2: MNHEY and SMNVEV (reference sequence). This CDR3 comprises 14 residues. The CDR3 region is CASSARQGYYGYTF. CDR3 in DNA: TGTGCCAGCAGTGCACGACAGGGTTACTATGGCTACACCTTC.

The chain uses TRBV11-2 and TRBJ1-1; 8 nucleotides align to TRBD1. The CDR3 has 11 amino acids. With 4 bases clipped from V and 11 bases from J, the junction kept 3 bases outside the gene matches. CDR1 SGHAT and CDR2 FQNNGV come from the germline V gene. CDR3 sequence reads: CASSWGQAAFF. The CDR3 coding sequence is TGTGCCAGCAGCTGGGGACAGGCGGCTTTCTTT.

The V call is TRBV5-1, the J call TRBJ2-1; unclear D gene. Trimming took off 4 bases at V and 0 bases at J, with 11 bases between the two ends. In germline, CDR1 is SGHRS, CDR2 YFSETQ. This CDR3 contains 15 residues. The CDR3 here is CASSVTRSSYNEQFF. The CDR3 DNA follows: TGCGCCAGCAGCGTTACTCGAAGCTCCTACAATGAGCAGTTCTTC.

This sequence joins TRBV7-9 and TRBJ2-1; 7 nucleotides align to TRBD2. Germline CDR1 reads SEHNR; CDR2 reads FQNEAQ (reference sequence). This CDR3 has 15 amino acids. V was pared by 1 base and J by 4 bases, with 4 bases of the junction left unmatched. The CDR3 DNA sequence: TGTGCCAGCAGCTTAGGTCTAGCGGAGTACAATGAGCAGTTCTTC. Residues: CASSLGLAEYNEQFF.

The chain joins TRBV4-2 to TRBJ2-7; TRBD1 matches at 7 bases. CDR3 length equals 17 residues. V was clipped by 3 bases and J by 5 bases; unmatched bases: 16. Germline V gene data show CDR1 as LGHNA and CDR2 as YNFKEQ. DNA for the CDR3: TGTGCCAGCAGCCAGGGTTTGGAGACAGGGAGTGGCGACGAGCAGTACTTC. This translates into CASSQGLETGSGDEQYF.

The rearrangement links TRBV5-8 to TRBJ2-7, with D possibly matching TRBD1 (6 bases). The CDR3 runs to 13 residues. V was cut by 4 bases and J by 3 bases, with 11 bases left in between. CDR1 is SGHTS and CDR2 is YDEGEE in the germline V gene. The CDR3 protein is CASSVGTFYEQYF. The CDR3 DNA is TGTGCCAGCAGCGTCGGGACATTCTACGAGCAGTACTTC.

This rearrangement joins TRBV5-4 to TRBJ2-5; D possibly corresponds to TRBD2 (5 bases). The V gene lost 7 bases and the J gene lost 4 bases, with 14 bases spanning the gap. Per the germline V gene, CDR1 is SGHNT and CDR2 is YYREEE (reference sequence). The CDR3 is made up of 13 amino acids. The CDR3 DNA sequence: TGTGCCAGCCGGTTGAGGGAAGGAGAGACCCAGTACTTC. This encodes CASRLREGETQYF.

This clone was seen a single time. The chain couples TRBV18 to TRBJ2-1, with 12 bases lining up with TRBD2. The CDR3 length is 19 residues. V gave up 1 base and J gave up 9 bases; unmatched junction bases: 16. CDR1 and CDR2 from the germline V gene are KGHSH and LQKENI. DNA of the CDR3: TGTGCCAGCTCACCACGTCGACTAGCGGGAGAGAGGGACTTCGGTGAGCAGTTCTTC. Translated: CASSPRRLAGERDFGEQFF.

The V gene is TRBV28, the J gene TRBJ1-5; 8 nucleotides line up with TRBD1. The CDR3 runs to 17 residues. The junction had 9 bases not matched to a gene; V was cut back by 5 bases and J by 0 bases. Per germline, CDR1 MDHEN and CDR2 SYDVKM. The DNA of the CDR3 is TGTGCCAGCAGTGGGACCAGGGGGCCAGGTAGCAATCAGCCCCAGCATTTT. It is translated as CASSGTRGPGSNQPQHF.

In its sample, this clone was seen a few times. This sequence joins TRBV19 and TRBJ2-3; D is unclear. The CDR3 sequence is 15 residues long. From germline, CDR1 is LNHDA and CDR2 SQIVND (reference sequence). Trimming took off 5 bases at V and 0 bases at J, with 12 bases between the two ends. As DNA, the CDR3 is TGTGCCAGTAGTCCAATACTTACTAGCACAGATACGCAGTATTTT. As protein: CASSPILTSTDTQYF.

This rearrangement joins TRBV11-2 to TRBJ2-7; D possibly corresponds to TRBD2 (7 bases). Germline V gives CDR1 SGHAT, CDR2 FQNNGV. V lost 4 bases, J lost 2 bases, and 18 bases lay in between. This CDR3 has 16 residues. The CDR3: CASSSPNAGAPYEQYF. The CDR3 bases are TGTGCCAGCAGCTCCCCAAACGCGGGGGCCCCCTACGAGCAGTACTTC.

The V and J genes are TRBV13 and TRBJ2-5; 12 nucleotides match TRBD2. Germline CDR1 is PRHDT and CDR2 is FYEKMQ (reference sequence). The J segment lost 5 bases and the V segment lost 0 bases, leaving 4 bases of the junction unmatched. The CDR3 contains 16 residues. The DNA of the CDR3 is TGTGCCAGCAGCTTAGGACTAGCGGGAGGTAGTGAGACCCAGTACTTC. It codes for CASSLGLAGGSETQYF.

The V call is TRBV7-9, the J call TRBJ2-7; 9 bases fit TRBD1. Germline assignment: CDR1 SEHNR and CDR2 FQNEAQ (reference sequence). The CDR3 is 17 amino acids. V was clipped by 5 bases and J by 4 bases; unmatched bases: 15. In nucleotides, the CDR3 is TGTGCCAGCAGCCCGAAGCCTGGACAGGGGAAGGCGTACGAGCAGTACTTC. Its translation: CASSPKPGQGKAYEQYF. Full variable domain (outside the CDR3, taken from reference TRBV7-9 and TRBJ2-7): DTGVSQNPRHKITKRGQNVTFRCDPISEHNRLYWYRQTLGQGPEFLTYFQNEAQLEKSRLLSDRFSAERPKGSFSTLEIQRTEQGDSAMYLCASSPKPGQGKAYEQYFGPGTRLTVT.

The chain is built from TRBV29-1 and TRBJ2-3, with D perhaps TRBD1 (5 bases). Germline loops: CDR1 SQVTM, CDR2 ANQGSEA. The CDR3 contains 12 residues. Trimming left V 0 bases short and J 5 bases short, with 6 bases between. CDR3 DNA: TGCAGCGTTGAAGATCAGGGAGATACGCAGTATTTT. The encoded protein is CSVEDQGDTQYF.

The rearrangement uses TRBV19 and TRBJ1-2; no clear D. The CDR3 is 14 amino acids. CDR1 LNHDA and CDR2 SQIVND come from the germline V gene (reference sequence). With 7 bases removed from V and 6 bases from J, the gap between germline ends came to 18 bases. In DNA form, the CDR3 reads TGTGCCAGTAAAAAGAAGGAGGGAGAGAATGGCTACACCTTC. Its protein product is CASKKKEGENGYTF.

This clone was detected only a few times. The chain employs TRBV30 and TRBJ1-1, with D possibly being TRBD1 (5 bases). V lost 1 base and J 0 bases, leaving 9 bases between the germline ends. The CDR3 covers 14 residues. Per germline, CDR1 GTSNPN and CDR2 SVGIG (reference sequence). CDR3 amino acids: CAWSAGWMNTEAFF. The CDR3 DNA reads TGTGCCTGGAGTGCAGGGTGGATGAACACTGAAGCTTTCTTT.

This clone came up once. The genes are TRBV7-9 and TRBJ1-1; D is unclear. V lost 3 bases and J 6 bases, leaving 5 bases between the germline ends. This CDR3 has 11 amino acids. Germline V lookup: CDR1 SEHNR, CDR2 FQNEAQ (reference sequence). As DNA, the CDR3 is TGTGCCAGCAGCTTTCAGGCTGAAGCTTTCTTT. This gives the protein CASSFQAEAFF.

The chain carries TRBV5-1 and TRBJ1-2, with D tentatively TRBD1 (6 bases). CDR1 SGHRS and CDR2 YFSETQ come from the germline V gene. Trimming left V 4 bases short and J 0 bases short, with 13 bases between. The CDR3 totals 15 residues. CDR3 region: CASSTDRNTNYGYTF. The CDR3 nucleotides are TGCGCCAGCAGCACAGACAGGAATACTAACTATGGCTACACCTTC.

The rearrangement joins TRBV28 to TRBJ2-3; 9 bases match TRBD2. Trimming at V came to 7 bases and at J to 5 bases, leaving 16 bases not matched to a gene. The germline gives CDR1 MDHEN, CDR2 SYDVKM. This CDR3 contains 17 residues. CDR3 nucleotides: TGTGCCAGCATAGGATTTCGCGGGAGGGCCGAGGGAGATACGCAGTATTTT. Protein sequence: CASIGFRGRAEGDTQYF.

This clone is a singleton in its sample. The rearrangement joins TRBV7-8 to TRBJ2-3; 7 bases align to TRBD2. CDR1 is SGHVS and CDR2 is FQNEAQ in the germline V gene. This CDR3 region has 16 residues. Germline trimming cut 5 bases from V and 6 bases from J; bases unmatched to any gene: 14. DNA for the CDR3: TGTGCCAGCAGCGGCCGGCGGGCGGGAGTTTCTGATACGCAGTATTTT. Its protein product is CASSGRRAGVSDTQYF.

This sequence joins TRBV2 and TRBJ2-1, with TRBD2 identical over 8 bases. Germline loops: CDR1 SNHLY, CDR2 FYNNEI. Losses at the gene ends were 10 bases for V and 4 bases for J; bases not matched to a gene: 9. The CDR3 extends over 14 amino acids. CDR3 protein: CATLPGLVYNEQFF. CDR3 DNA: TGTGCCACCCTTCCGGGACTAGTTTACAATGAGCAGTTCTTC. Full variable domain (missing parts from reference TRBV2 and TRBJ2-1): EPEVTQTPSHQVTQMGQEVILRCVPISNHLYFYWYRQILGQKVEFLVSFYNNEISEKSEIFDDQFSVERPDGSNFTLKIRSTKLEDSAMYFCATLPGLVYNEQFFGPGTRLTVL.